One sample yielded the 28 T cell receptor beta chains listed below, sequenced in a study of control samples from healthy donors and cancer patients (dated by TCRdb to the early 2020s). Library method: the immunoSEQ multiplex PCR assay. In its TCRdb copy, this immuneACCESS table keeps in-frame sequences only and misses some clones. Where compared with another copy, unresolved V genes explain less than half of these, and the others have no known cause. For this sample the table gives about 51,000 clones, of which about nine tenths were detected only once. The top ten hold around 40% of the sample. The sample was PBMCs. Source of these receptors: a man aged 45-65 years with head and neck cancer.

The chain recombines TRBV28 with TRBJ2-4; 12 positions agree with TRBD2. V was pared by 7 bases and J by 0 bases, with 19 bases of the junction left unmatched. Germline V gives CDR1 MDHEN, CDR2 SYDVKM. There are 21 residues in the CDR3. CDR3 nucleotides: TGTGCCAGCACTCTGGGACTAGCGGGCGTAGGCCCAACTTTAGCCAAAAACATTCAGTACTTC. It specifies CASTLGLAGVGPTLAKNIQYF. Filled out from reference TRBV28 and TRBJ2-4, the complete variable domain reads DVKVTQSSRYLVKRTGEKVFLECVQDMDHENMFWYRQDPGLGLRLIYFSYDVKMKEKGDIPEGYSVSREKKERFSLILESASTNQTSMYLCASTLGLAGVGPTLAKNIQYFGAGTRLSVL.

The genes are TRBV19 and TRBJ1-2, with no clear D. CDR1 and CDR2 (germline): LNHDA, SQIVND (reference sequence). CDR3 length: 14 amino acids. Trimming left V 2 bases short and J 6 bases short, with 13 bases between. CDR3: CASSIKGGRNGYTF. The CDR3 nucleotides are TGTGCCAGTAGTATAAAGGGAGGCAGGAATGGCTACACCTTC.

By proportion, this clone is medium-sized. The rearrangement uses TRBV7-7 and TRBJ1-1; 7 nucleotides line up with TRBD1. The CDR3 consists of 15 residues. V shed 5 bases, J shed 4 bases, and the junction held 10 bases outside the gene matches. Germline CDR1 reads SSHAT; CDR2 reads FNYEAQ (reference sequence). CDR3 DNA sequence: TGTGCCAGCAGCCCCCAGACAGGGAGGGTCACTGAAGCTTTCTTT. Translating gives CASSPQTGRVTEAFF.

The chain carries TRBV5-1 and TRBJ1-1; D is undetermined. Between the trimmed V and J ends, which lost 0 bases and 4 bases, there was a span of 7 bases. Germline CDR1 and CDR2: SGHRS and YFSETQ. The CDR3 extends over 13 amino acids. Here the CDR3 DNA reads TGCGCCAGCAGCTTGGACGGGAGCACTGAAGCTTTCTTT. This encodes CASSLDGSTEAFF. The entire variable domain, with the rest obtained from reference TRBV5-1 and TRBJ1-1, is as follows: KAGVTQTPRYLIKTRGQQVTLSCSPISGHRSVSWYQQTPGQGLQFLFEYFSETQRNKGNFPGRFSGRQFSNSRSEMNVSTLELGDSALYLCASSLDGSTEAFFGQGTRLTVV.

The rearrangement joins TRBV28 to TRBJ2-7, with 8 bases lining up with TRBD1. In germline, CDR1 is MDHEN, CDR2 SYDVKM. This CDR3 comprises 17 residues. With V trimmed by 3 bases and J by 2 bases, 12 bases remained unmatched. The CDR3 DNA reads TGTGCCAGCAGTTTCCCCACCTCCGGGACAGGAACCTACGAGCAGTACTTC. Amino acid sequence: CASSFPTSGTGTYEQYF. Together with reference TRBV28 and TRBJ2-7, the CDR3 gives the full variable domain: DVKVTQSSRYLVKRTGEKVFLECVQDMDHENMFWYRQDPGLGLRLIYFSYDVKMKEKGDIPEGYSVSREKKERFSLILESASTNQTSMYLCASSFPTSGTGTYEQYFGPGTRLTVT.

The chain has TRBV7-3 and TRBJ2-3, with unresolved D. The CDR3 has 13 residues. The germline V gene encodes CDR1 SGHTA and CDR2 FQGTGA. With 4 bases removed from V and 0 bases from J, the gap between germline ends came to 5 bases. The CDR3 reads CASSSVSTDTQYF. CDR3 DNA sequence: TGTGCCAGCAGCTCTGTAAGCACAGATACGCAGTATTTT.

The chain links TRBV7-9 to TRBJ1-2, with a possible D match to TRBD1 (5 bases). The CDR3 spans 14 residues. Germline CDR1 SEHNR, CDR2 FQNEAQ (reference sequence). Trimming left V 5 bases short and J 1 base short, with 11 bases between. The CDR3 reads CASSGMGLNYGYTF. The DNA of the CDR3 is TGTGCCAGCAGCGGTATGGGACTTAACTATGGCTACACCTTC.

This rearrangement joins TRBV10-1 to TRBJ2-2, with D tentatively TRBD1 (5 bases). The CDR3 has 15 amino acids. Between the trimmed V and J ends, which lost 10 bases and 3 bases, there was a span of 18 bases. The V gene's germline CDR1 is WNHNN and CDR2 SYGVQD (reference sequence). CDR3 nucleotide sequence: TGCGCCACCCGACAGAAGGTTAGACACACCGGGGAGCTGTTTTTT. It translates to CATRQKVRHTGELFF.

The chain employs TRBV19 and TRBJ1-5; no reliable D call. There are 13 residues in the CDR3. Germline V gene sequence: CDR1 LNHDA, CDR2 SQIVND (reference sequence). V was clipped by 2 bases and J by 8 bases, with 10 bases between them. CDR3 in DNA: TGTGCCAGTAGTATATTAGGGCGGAAGCCCCAGCATTTT. Translation: CASSILGRKPQHF.

This clone has just a few counts. The chain couples TRBV30 to TRBJ2-7, with 11 bases that match TRBD1. The germline gives CDR1 GTSNPN, CDR2 SVGIG (reference sequence). The trim removed 3 bases at V and 7 bases at J, leaving 14 bases unmatched. The CDR3 is 16 amino acids. CDR3 amino acids: CAWSEPPRTGGFEQYF. CDR3 in DNA: TGTGCCTGGAGCGAACCCCCTCGGACAGGGGGCTTTGAGCAGTACTTC.

This clone was counted only a few times. This chain links TRBV2 with TRBJ1-5; possibly TRBD1 for D (6 bases). CDR3 length: 12 amino acids. CDR1 and CDR2 from the germline V gene are SNHLY and FYNNEI. Deletions cut 7 bases from V and 6 bases from J, with 10 bases between. Written as DNA, the CDR3 is TGTGCCAGCACCGAAGGGGGTCAGCCCCAGCATTTT. Residues: CASTEGGQPQHF. The whole variable domain, filled in from reference TRBV2 and TRBJ1-5, reads EPEVTQTPSHQVTQMGQEVILRCVPISNHLYFYWYRQILGQKVEFLVSFYNNEISEKSEIFDDQFSVERPDGSNFTLKIRSTKLEDSAMYFCASTEGGQPQHFGDGTRLSIL.

V gene TRBV6-4 combines with J gene TRBJ2-2, with 11 nucleotides matching TRBD2. The germline CDR1 and CDR2 sequences are MRHNA and SNTAGT. The CDR3 has 19 amino acids. V was pared by 1 base and J by 0 bases, with 7 bases of the junction left unmatched. The CDR3 bases are TGTGCCAGCAGTGACTTAGGCCTAGCGGGAGGATCGAACACCGGGGAGCTGTTTTTT. Translated, it gives CASSDLGLAGGSNTGELFF.

This clone was picked up many times. In the same sample, other DNA sequences code for this CDR3. The chain carries TRBV2 and TRBJ2-7; no reliable D call. Germline CDR1 reads SNHLY; CDR2 reads FYNNEI. The CDR3 has 15 residues. Trimming removed 0 bases from V and 4 bases from J, with 13 bases in between. CDR3 residues: CASSEANRASYEQYF. In DNA form, the CDR3 reads TGTGCCAGCAGTGAAGCCAACCGCGCCTCGTACGAGCAGTACTTC. The full variable domain, completed using reference TRBV2 and TRBJ2-7, is EPEVTQTPSHQVTQMGQEVILRCVPISNHLYFYWYRQILGQKVEFLVSFYNNEISEKSEIFDDQFSVERPDGSNFTLKIRSTKLEDSAMYFCASSEANRASYEQYFGPGTRLTVT.

The J gene is TRBJ2-1, the V gene TRBV11-2; D is perhaps TRBD2 (6 bases). In germline, CDR1 is SGHAT, CDR2 FQNNGV. The germline V and J ends were trimmed by 6 bases and 0 bases, with 12 bases remaining between them. The length of the CDR3 is 15 residues. The CDR3: CASRRGAGSYNEQFF. In DNA form, the CDR3 reads TGTGCCAGCAGGAGGGGAGCGGGCTCCTACAATGAGCAGTTCTTC. Drawing the rest from reference TRBV11-2 and TRBJ2-1, the complete variable domain is EAGVAQSPRYKIIEKRQSVAFWCNPISGHATLYWYQQILGQGPKLLIQFQNNGVVDDSQLPKDRFSAERLKGVDSTLKIQPAKLEDSAVYLCASRRGAGSYNEQFFGPGTRLTVL.

The chain links TRBV28 to TRBJ2-7; unclear D gene. Between the trimmed V and J ends, which lost 3 bases and 3 bases, there was a span of 9 bases. CDR1 MDHEN and CDR2 SYDVKM come from the germline V gene. The CDR3 has 13 residues. The CDR3 sequence: CASSFTPLYEQYF. The CDR3 DNA is TGTGCCAGCAGTTTTACCCCCCTCTACGAGCAGTACTTC.

The chain has TRBV4-3 and TRBJ2-3, with D tentatively TRBD2 (6 bases). Per the germline V gene, CDR1 is LGHNA and CDR2 is YSLEER. Trimming removed 4 bases from V and 6 bases from J, with 11 bases in between. The CDR3 spans 13 residues. The CDR3 region is CASSLFRGDTQYF. In DNA form, the CDR3 reads TGCGCCAGCAGCCTATTTCGGGGGGATACGCAGTATTTT.

The CDR3 loop is CASWYRRGLAGNTGELFF. The CDR3 nucleotides are TGTGCCAGCTGGTACAGACGGGGACTAGCGGGGAACACCGGGGAGCTGTTTTTT. This chain joins TRBV2 and TRBJ2-2; 12 nucleotides match TRBD2. Germline assignment: CDR1 SNHLY and CDR2 FYNNEI. The length of the CDR3 is 18 residues. V lost 8 bases to trimming and J lost 1 base; unmatched junction nucleotides: 11. Full variable domain (rest looked up from reference TRBV2 and TRBJ2-2): EPEVTQTPSHQVTQMGQEVILRCVPISNHLYFYWYRQILGQKVEFLVSFYNNEISEKSEIFDDQFSVERPDGSNFTLKIRSTKLEDSAMYFCASWYRRGLAGNTGELFFGEGSRLTVL.

The gene calls are TRBV4-3 and TRBJ2-1, with 8 bases matching TRBD1. The CDR3 is 17 residues long. Germline V gives CDR1 LGHNA, CDR2 YSLEER. Germline trimming cut 1 base from V and 5 bases from J; bases unmatched to any gene: 10. CDR3 amino acids: CASSQVVGQESHNEQFF. CDR3 coding DNA: TGCGCCAGCAGCCAAGTCGTGGGACAGGAGAGCCACAATGAGCAGTTCTTC.

This clone occurred a few times. The chain has TRBV9 and TRBJ1-4; 9 bases are a match to TRBD1. Germline values: CDR1 SGDLS, CDR2 YYNGEE. The CDR3 is 14 residues long. Trimming took 2 bases from V and 8 from J; bases not matched to a gene: 4. The CDR3 DNA is TGTGCCAGCAGCGTGACAGGGGGAGTCGAAAAACTGTTTTTT. Amino acid sequence: CASSVTGGVEKLFF.

V and J are TRBV2 and TRBJ2-5; TRBD2 aligns across 8 bases. The CDR3 consists of 13 residues. From germline, CDR1 is SNHLY and CDR2 FYNNEI. After removal of 4 bases from V and 5 bases from J, the junction contained 3 bases not matched to a gene. CDR3 nucleotides: TGTGCCAGCAGTGTGCAGCGGGGGGAGACCCAGTACTTC. It specifies CASSVQRGETQYF.

The gene calls are TRBV28 and TRBJ2-7; 13 bases are shared with TRBD2. The germline CDR1 and CDR2 sequences are MDHEN and SYDVKM. J gave up 4 bases and V 6 bases, and 6 bases lay outside the gene matches. This CDR3 contains 15 residues. CDR3 protein: CASSRGLAGEYEQYF. CDR3 in DNA: TGTGCCAGCAGCCGCGGACTAGCGGGAGAATACGAGCAGTACTTC.

The chain is built from TRBV4-3 and TRBJ2-7; 8 nucleotides line up with TRBD2. CDR3 length: 15 residues. Germline V lookup: CDR1 LGHNA, CDR2 YSLEER. The V and J ends lost 1 base and 3 bases, in that order; junction bases with no gene match: 5. The CDR3 reads CASSQGTSLVYEQYF. The DNA for the CDR3 is TGCGCCAGCAGCCAAGGGACTAGCTTGGTCTACGAGCAGTACTTC.

V usage is TRBV19 and J usage is TRBJ2-1; 8 bases are shared with TRBD2. Trimming cost V 0 bases and J 3 bases; bases outside gene matches: 4. This CDR3 region has 16 residues. From germline, CDR1 is LNHDA and CDR2 SQIVND (reference sequence). The DNA for the CDR3 is TGTGCCAGTAGTATAGATGCGGGGGGAGTCTACAATGAGCAGTTCTTC. It yields the protein CASSIDAGGVYNEQFF.

The chain recombines TRBV19 with TRBJ2-4, with a tentative D call TRBD2 (5 bases). The CDR3 totals 11 residues. Germline V gives CDR1 LNHDA, CDR2 SQIVND (reference sequence). The CDR3: CVPFGVGIQYF. CDR3 DNA: TGTGTCCCATTCGGGGTCGGGATTCAGTACTTC.

J is TRBJ2-2 and V is TRBV11-2; 8 bases map to TRBD1. The J segment lost 6 bases and the V segment lost 1 base, leaving 4 bases of the junction unmatched. The CDR3 covers 15 residues. Germline V gene data show CDR1 as SGHAT and CDR2 as FQNNGV. The CDR3 sequence is CASSLVRGLAGELFF. CDR3 bases: TGTGCCAGCAGCTTAGTCAGGGGGCTTGCCGGGGAGCTGTTTTTT.

The CDR3 coding sequence is TGTGCCAGCAGTTACTCGGAAGTAATCCAGTACTTC. Protein product: CASSYSEVIQYF. The chain is built from TRBV6-5 and TRBJ2-5; D call uncertain. V gave up 0 bases and J gave up 10 bases, with 9 bases separating them. The CDR3 length is 12 residues. Germline values: CDR1 MNHEY, CDR2 SVGAGI.

The chain joins TRBV19 to TRBJ2-1, with 13 nucleotides matching TRBD2. The CDR3 runs 11 residues. Germline V gives CDR1 LNHDA, CDR2 SQIVND (reference sequence). V trimming: 8 bases; J trimming: 15 bases; junction bases outside the gene matches: 4. In DNA, the CDR3 is TGTGCCAGTGGGGGACTAGCGGGACTGTTCTTC. Translating it yields CASGGLAGLFF. The whole variable domain, remainder taken from reference TRBV19 and TRBJ2-1, is DGGITQSPKYLFRKEGQNVTLSCEQNLNHDAMYWYRQDPGQGLRLIYYSQIVNDFQKGDIAEGYSVSREKKESFPLTVTSAQKNPTAFYLCASGGLAGLFFGPGTRLTVL.

This chain links TRBV5-4 with TRBJ2-2; TRBD1 might be the D (6 bases). Germline loops: CDR1 SGHNT, CDR2 YYREEE (reference sequence). V was pared by 4 bases and J by 4 bases, with 14 bases between. The CDR3 extends over 15 amino acids. The CDR3 loop is CASSGAGAGTGELFF. The CDR3 region has the DNA TGTGCCAGCAGCGGAGCAGGGGCGGGCACCGGGGAGCTGTTTTTT.